The 21 T cell receptor beta chains presented below share a single source sample, sequenced in a study of T cells in women clearing cervical HPV infection. Using immunoSEQ multiplex PCR, the repertoire was profiled, and TCRdb retains in-frame clones only, with some absent. The listing records about 36,000 clones. Specimen: blood buffy coat. The receptors originated from a woman between 18 and 75 years old with a cervical HPV16 infection that either progressed to CIN3+ or cleared (not recorded which).

Comment on this clone: The CDR3 goes on 3 residues after the read ends, and that part is filled in from the germline J gene. The chain is built from TRBV7-6 and TRBJ1-2; tentative D call: TRBD1 (5 bases). Germline lookup yields CDR1 SGHVS and CDR2 FNYEAQ. This CDR3 has 14 amino acids. Here the CDR3 reads CASSSTGDTDTYTF. The sequenced CDR3 bases are TGTGCCAGCAGCTCTACGGGGGATACAGATACC.

Notes on this clone: Sequencing ends 3 residues short of the CDR3 end; the germline J gene provides the rest. This chain joins TRBV7-8 and TRBJ2-3; unclear D gene. From germline, CDR1 is SGHVS and CDR2 FQNEAQ. The CDR3 has 14 residues. The V and J ends lost 2 bases and 2 bases respectively, with 8 bases between them. The CDR3 sequence is CASSLRQFTDTQYF. The sequenced part of the CDR3 DNA is TGTGCCAGCAGCTTAAGGCAGTTCACAGATACG.

A note on this clone: The CDR3 extends 3 residues past the end of the read, so its final part is completed from the germline J gene. The J gene is TRBJ2-5, the V gene TRBV20-1; TRBD2 agrees at 11 bases. The V gene end was trimmed by 6 bases and the J gene end by 3 bases; junction bases not matched to a gene: 18. Germline values: CDR1 DFQATT, CDR2 SNEGSKA (reference sequence). The CDR3 runs to 18 residues. The sequenced CDR3 bases are TGCAGTGCCGGAAACCCCCTAGCGGGGGGCCCCCAAAAAGAGACC. Its protein is CSAGNPLAGGPQKET. The CDR3 in full is CSAGNPLAGGPQKETQYF.

A remark on this clone: From the germline J gene comes the end of the CDR3, since the read stops 3 residues before it. V gene TRBV19 combines with J gene TRBJ1-2; the D gene is possibly TRBD1 (5 bases). Germline loops: CDR1 LNHDA, CDR2 SQIVND (reference sequence). Trimming left V 4 bases short and J 2 bases short, with 8 bases between. This CDR3 comprises 13 residues. The sequenced CDR3 bases are TGTGCCAGTAGTAGAGGGGCGAACTATGGC. Protein product: CASSRGANYG. The CDR3 reads in full as CASSRGANYGYTF.

Considering frequency, this clone is medium-sized (0.01 to 0.1%). The DNA ends 3 residues before the CDR3 does, and the rest of the CDR3 is filled in from the germline J gene. The rearrangement uses TRBV18 and TRBJ2-4; D is perhaps TRBD1 (6 bases). Germline CDR1 reads KGHSH; CDR2 reads LQKENI. Between the trimmed V and J ends, which lost 6 bases and 5 bases, there was a span of 11 bases. CDR3 length equals 13 residues. The CDR3 reads CASSGDTQNIQYF. The covered CDR3 bases are TGTGCCAGCTCGGGGGACACTCAAAACATT.

Concerning this clone itself: Coverage ceases 3 residues before the CDR3 finishes, and the germline J gene fills in the end. This chain joins TRBV19 and TRBJ1-5; tentative D call: TRBD1 (5 bases). Trimming removed 3 bases from V and 1 base from J, with 7 bases in between. The CDR3 is 14 amino acids. The V gene's germline CDR1 is LNHDA and CDR2 SQIVND (reference sequence). CDR3 DNA, as far as it was read: TGTGCCAGTAGTATTTGGGGCAGCAATCAGCCC. This sequence encodes CASSIWGSNQP. The complete CDR3 protein is CASSIWGSNQPQHF.

With regard to this clone: The CDR3 end lies 3 residues beyond the end of the read and is filled in from the germline J gene. V and J are TRBV19 and TRBJ2-3; D possibly corresponds to TRBD1 (5 bases). Germline assignment: CDR1 LNHDA and CDR2 SQIVND (reference sequence). This CDR3 is built from 15 residues. The CDR3 protein is CASSIDQGGNQPQYF. The part of the CDR3 DNA that was read is TGTGCCAGTAGTATAGATCAGGGCGGCAATCAGCCG.

On this clone itself: The read stops 3 residues short of the end of the CDR3; the missing end is completed from the germline J gene. The chain has TRBV19 and TRBJ1-2; D call uncertain. Germline CDR1 reads LNHDA; CDR2 reads SQIVND (reference sequence). The CDR3 is 13 residues long. CDR3 DNA (partial): TGTGCCAGTAGTATCTCCGACTCCTACGAC. It yields the protein CASSISDSYD. The full CDR3 sequence reads CASSISDSYDYTF.

A note on this clone: The read halts 3 residues ahead of the CDR3 end, with the missing end drawn from the germline J gene. The rearrangement uses TRBV18 and TRBJ2-7; 7 positions match TRBD1. V lost 6 bases to trimming and J lost 1 base; unmatched junction nucleotides: 9. CDR1 is KGHSH, CDR2 LQKENI, per germline. This CDR3 has 15 amino acids. The CDR3 DNA, read in part, is TGTGCCAGCTCCCAGACGGGGACAGCGTCCTACGAG. It translates to CASSQTGTASYE. The full-length CDR3 reads as CASSQTGTASYEQYF.

Concerning this clone: The CDR3 end lies 3 residues beyond the end of the read and is filled in from the germline J gene. J is TRBJ2-5 and V is TRBV2; 12 bases agree with TRBD1. The CDR3 is made up of 14 amino acids. With 8 bases clipped from V and 5 bases from J, the junction kept 6 bases outside the gene matches. The germline V gene encodes CDR1 SNHLY and CDR2 FYNNEI. CDR3 in amino acids: CASRDRGLGETQYF. The CDR3 DNA, read in part, is TGTGCCAGCCGGGACAGGGGGCTCGGGGAGACC.

Details on this clone: Read coverage stops 3 residues before the CDR3 terminus; the germline J gene supplies the remainder. V gene TRBV5-1 combines with J gene TRBJ2-4, with 7 bases that match TRBD1. Germline V CDR1 and CDR2: SGHRS, YFSETQ. This CDR3 contains 13 residues. CDR3 residues: CASSEGARETQYF. The part of the CDR3 DNA that was read is TGCGCCAGCAGTGAGGGGGCGCGAGAGACT.

With respect to this clone: Read coverage stops 3 residues before the CDR3 terminus; the germline J gene supplies the remainder. The chain uses TRBV5-1 and TRBJ2-2; D ambiguous. CDR3 length equals 15 residues. Germline CDR1 is SGHRS and CDR2 is YFSETQ. The V end lost 6 bases, the J end lost 0 bases, and 12 bases lay between the germline ends. The DNA read from the CDR3 is TGCGCCAGCACCCGCCAGGATTCGAACACCGGGGAG. It codes for CASTRQDSNTGE. The CDR3 as a whole reads CASTRQDSNTGELFF. The entire variable domain, with the rest obtained from reference TRBV5-1 and TRBJ2-2, is as follows: KAGVTQTPRYLIKTRGQQVTLSCSPISGHRSVSWYQQTPGQGLQFLFEYFSETQRNKGNFPGRFSGRQFSNSRSEMNVSTLELGDSALYLCASTRQDSNTGELFFGEGSRLTVL.

A note on this clone: The CDR3 end falls 3 residues outside the read, so it is completed with the germline J gene. The rearrangement links TRBV20-1 to TRBJ2-2; a weak D match, TRBD2 (7 bases). The CDR3 runs 13 residues. CDR1 is DFQATT and CDR2 is SNEGSKA in the germline V gene (reference sequence). Incomplete CDR3 DNA: TGCAGTGCTATGGGGGGGCTGAATTCACCG. Protein sequence: CSAMGGLNSP. Given in full, the CDR3 is CSAMGGLNSPLFF.

In the case of this clone: The CDR3 extends 3 residues past the end of the read, so its final part is completed from the germline J gene. The chain links TRBV2 to TRBJ1-3, with a tentative D call TRBD1 (6 bases). Germline V CDR1 and CDR2: SNHLY, FYNNEI. The CDR3 covers 15 residues. Trimming removed 7 bases at V and 4 bases at J, with 17 bases between. Partial CDR3 DNA: TGTGCCAGCATAGGGACAAAGGGGCGCGGAAACACC. It is translated as CASIGTKGRGNT. The full CDR3 protein is CASIGTKGRGNTIYF.

About this clone: The read gets to within 3 residues of the CDR3 end, and the germline J gene fills in the rest. The rearrangement uses TRBV6-2 or TRBV6-3 and TRBJ1-4, with TRBD1 matching over 7 bases. The CDR3 is 16 residues long. Germline lookup yields CDR1 MNHEY and CDR2 SVGEGT. The chain's CDR3 is CASSYQGGTGANVLFF. Incomplete CDR3 DNA: TGTGCCAGCAGTTACCAGGGGGGTACTGGGGCCAACGTA.

In the case of this clone: Read sequence stops 3 residues before the CDR3 end, and the germline J gene provides the missing end. The chain has TRBV29-1 and TRBJ2-3; tentative D call: TRBD2 (6 bases). The CDR3 loop spans 15 amino acids. Trimming left V 6 bases short and J 0 bases short, with 16 bases between. Germline values: CDR1 SQVTM, CDR2 ANQGSEA. CDR3 bases read: TGCAGCGTGAGTCTTATAGCGGAAAGCACAGATACG. It encodes CSVSLIAESTDT. The CDR3 as a whole reads CSVSLIAESTDTQYF.

Concerning this clone: With the read ending 3 residues before the CDR3 end, the germline J gene is used to fill in that end. The chain links TRBV18 to TRBJ1-4; weak D call: TRBD1 (6 bases). CDR1 KGHSH and CDR2 LQKENI come from the germline V gene. The CDR3 spans 20 residues. CDR3 amino acids: CASSPAETTQGFSYNSPLFF. CDR3 DNA (partial): TGTGCCAGCTCACCGGCGGAGACGACACAGGGATTCTCCTATAATTCACCA.

As regards this clone: The read finishes 3 residues shy of the CDR3 end, and the germline J gene is used to complete it. J is TRBJ2-3 and V is TRBV5-5; tentatively, D is TRBD2 (6 bases). This CDR3 region has 14 residues. CDR1 and CDR2 (germline): SGHKS, YYEKEE (reference sequence). V gave up 3 bases and J gave up 3 bases, with 11 bases separating them. The chain's CDR3 is CASSSGVGTDTQYF. The covered CDR3 bases are TGTGCCAGCAGCTCGGGGGTAGGGACAGATACG.

With regard to this clone: The read ends 3 residues early relative to the CDR3; the germline J gene fills the gap. This rearrangement joins TRBV7-9 to TRBJ2-3; possibly TRBD2 for D (5 bases). This CDR3 region has 13 residues. Germline CDR1 and CDR2: SEHNR and FQNEAQ (reference sequence). CDR3 in amino acids: CASSPDYQETQYF. The part of the CDR3 DNA that was read is TGTGCCAGCAGCCCTGACTACCAAGAGACG.

A remark on this clone: Sequencing ends 3 residues short of the CDR3 end; the germline J gene provides the rest. The chain combines TRBV30 with TRBJ2-7; weak D call: TRBD1 (6 bases). In germline, CDR1 is GTSNPN, CDR2 SVGIG (reference sequence). This CDR3 is built from 13 residues. Trimming removed 0 bases at V and 5 bases at J, with 11 bases between. Incomplete CDR3 DNA: TGTGCCTGGAGTGTGGGCAGGGGTGACGAG. It is translated as CAWSVGRGDE. The full CDR3 is CAWSVGRGDEQYF.

On this clone itself: Sequencing ends 3 residues short of the CDR3 end; the germline J gene provides the rest. The chain recombines TRBV7-2 with TRBJ1-5; 9 nucleotides match TRBD1. Germline loops: CDR1 SGHTA, CDR2 FQGNSA. The CDR3 is 15 residues long. J gave up 6 bases and V 5 bases, and 8 bases lay outside the gene matches. Partial CDR3 DNA: TGTGCCAGCAGCCGTGGACAGGGGTCAAGTCAGCCC. Translating gives CASSRGQGSSQP. Given in full, the CDR3 is CASSRGQGSSQPQHF.